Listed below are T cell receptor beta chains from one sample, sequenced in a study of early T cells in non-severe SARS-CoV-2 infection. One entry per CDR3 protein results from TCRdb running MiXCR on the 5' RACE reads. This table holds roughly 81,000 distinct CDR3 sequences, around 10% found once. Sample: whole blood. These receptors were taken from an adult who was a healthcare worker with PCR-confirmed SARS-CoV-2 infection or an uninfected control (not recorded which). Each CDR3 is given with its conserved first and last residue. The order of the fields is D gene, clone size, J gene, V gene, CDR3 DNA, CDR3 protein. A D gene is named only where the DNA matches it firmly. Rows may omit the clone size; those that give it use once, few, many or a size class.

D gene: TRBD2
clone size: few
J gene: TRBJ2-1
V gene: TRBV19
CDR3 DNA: TGTGCCAGTAGTATGGCTAGCGGGGACGATGAGCAGTTCTTC
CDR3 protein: CASSMASGDDEQFF

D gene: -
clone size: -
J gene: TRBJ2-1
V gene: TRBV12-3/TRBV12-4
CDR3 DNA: TGTGCCAGCAGTTTAGATGCCTGGGGAGGTCATGAGCAGTTCTTC
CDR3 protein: CASSLDAWGGHEQFF

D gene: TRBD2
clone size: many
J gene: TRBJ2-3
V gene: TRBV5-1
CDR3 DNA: TGCGCCAGCAGCTTATCACAGACTAGCGGGACAGATACGCAGTATTTT
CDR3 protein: CASSLSQTSGTDTQYF

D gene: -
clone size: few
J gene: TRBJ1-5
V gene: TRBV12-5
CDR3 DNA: TGTGCTAGTGGTTTGGACAATCAGCCCCAGCATTTT
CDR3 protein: CASGLDNQPQHF

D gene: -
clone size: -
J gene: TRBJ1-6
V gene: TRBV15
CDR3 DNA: TGTGCCACCAGCAGGAGGAAGTTCGCTAGGAGCTCCTATAATTCACCCCTCCACTTT
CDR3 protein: CATSRRKFARSSYNSPLHF

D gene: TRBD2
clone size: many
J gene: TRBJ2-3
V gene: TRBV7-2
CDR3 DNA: TGTGCCAGCAGCTTAGGGGTTCTAGCGGGGGGCCCGAGAGGAATCACAGATACGCAGTATTTT
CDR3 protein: CASSLGVLAGGPRGITDTQYF

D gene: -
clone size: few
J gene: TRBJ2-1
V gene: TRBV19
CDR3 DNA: TGTGCTACCGGGCAGGATATCTACAATGAGCAGTTCTTC
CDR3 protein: CATGQDIYNEQFF

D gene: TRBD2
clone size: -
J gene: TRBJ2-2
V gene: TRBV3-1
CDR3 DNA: TGTGCCAGCAGCCGGGGACTAGCGGAGTACACCGGGGAGCTGTTTTTT
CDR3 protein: CASSRGLAEYTGELFF

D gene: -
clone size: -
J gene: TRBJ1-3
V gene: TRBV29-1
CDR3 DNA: TGCAGCGTGGCAAGGGACACGTCGTCGGACACCATATATTTT
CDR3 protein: CSVARDTSSDTIYF

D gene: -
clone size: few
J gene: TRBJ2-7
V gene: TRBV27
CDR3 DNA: TGTGCCAGCCAGAAGCAGGGGTCGGAAGAGCAGTACTTC
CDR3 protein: CASQKQGSEEQYF

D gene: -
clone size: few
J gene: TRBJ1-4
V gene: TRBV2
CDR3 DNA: TGTGCCAGCATAGCGGGGGCCTATGAAAAACTGTTTTTT
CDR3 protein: CASIAGAYEKLFF

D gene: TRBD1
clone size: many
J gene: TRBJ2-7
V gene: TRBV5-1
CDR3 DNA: TGCGCCAGCAGCTTACACAGGGGTTACGAGCAGTACTTC
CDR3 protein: CASSLHRGYEQYF

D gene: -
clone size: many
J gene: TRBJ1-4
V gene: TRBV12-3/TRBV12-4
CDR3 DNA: TGTGCCAGCAGTTTAGGACAGGCTAAGGGTGAAAAACTGTTTTTT
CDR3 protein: CASSLGQAKGEKLFF

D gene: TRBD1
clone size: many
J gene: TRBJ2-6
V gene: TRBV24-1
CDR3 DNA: TGTGCCACCAGTGCCCGGACAGGGAGTCCACTGAACTCTGGGGCCAACGTCCTGACTTTC
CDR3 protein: CATSARTGSPLNSGANVLTF

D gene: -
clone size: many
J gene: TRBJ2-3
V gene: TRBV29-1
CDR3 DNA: TGCAGCGTTAGGGCTAGCGTCACCACAGATACGCAGTATTTT
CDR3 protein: CSVRASVTTDTQYF

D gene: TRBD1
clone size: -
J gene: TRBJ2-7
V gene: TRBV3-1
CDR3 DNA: TGTGCCAGCAGCCACAGGACAGGGGGCTACGAGCAGTACTTC
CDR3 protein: CASSHRTGGYEQYF

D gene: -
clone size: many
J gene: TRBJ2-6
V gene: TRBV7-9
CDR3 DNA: TGTGCCAGCAGCTTCTCTGGGGCCAACGTCCTGACTTTC
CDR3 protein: CASSFSGANVLTF

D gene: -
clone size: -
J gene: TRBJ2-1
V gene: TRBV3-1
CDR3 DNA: TGTGCCAGCAGCCAAGCACTAGGCTACAATGAGCAGTTCTTC
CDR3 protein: CASSQALGYNEQFF